This T cell receptor beta chain was found in a study of blood T cell repertoires in COVID-19. This clone has a single count. Germline loops: CDR1 WSHSY, CDR2 SAAADI. There are 15 residues in the CDR3. V trimming: 6 bases; J trimming: 0 bases; junction bases outside the gene matches: 8. Source study methods: Amplification of reference gene primers provided the estimated nucleated cell counts. The data were produced by immunoSEQ multiplex PCR, yet TCRdb's version contains in-frame clones alone and is incomplete. The V and J calls and clone size were taken over from that table, and D and trimming were inferred from the DNA. Among over 80,000 clones listed, around 87% were seen once.

Input material: peripheral blood. The receptor comes from a human donor in a cohort sampled during active COVID-19. The chain uses TRBV10-2 and TRBJ2-7; 7 bases are shared with TRBD2. Here the CDR3 DNA reads TGCGCCAGCAGGGCGGGGCTAGCGGCCTCCTACGAGCAGTACTTC. Translating it yields CASRAGLAASYEQYF.